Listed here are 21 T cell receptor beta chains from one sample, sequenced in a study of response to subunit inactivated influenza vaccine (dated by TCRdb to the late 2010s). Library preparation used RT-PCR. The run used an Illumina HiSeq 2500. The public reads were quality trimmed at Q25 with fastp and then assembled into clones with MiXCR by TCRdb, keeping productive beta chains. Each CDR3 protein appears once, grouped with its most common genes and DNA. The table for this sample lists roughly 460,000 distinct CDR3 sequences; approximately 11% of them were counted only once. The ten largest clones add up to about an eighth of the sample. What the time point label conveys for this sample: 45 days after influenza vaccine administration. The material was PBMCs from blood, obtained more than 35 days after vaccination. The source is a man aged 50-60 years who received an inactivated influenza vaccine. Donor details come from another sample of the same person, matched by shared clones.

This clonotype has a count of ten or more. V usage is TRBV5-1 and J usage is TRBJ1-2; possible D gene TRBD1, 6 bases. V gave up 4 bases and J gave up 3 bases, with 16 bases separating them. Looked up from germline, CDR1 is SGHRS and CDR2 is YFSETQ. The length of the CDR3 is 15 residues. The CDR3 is CASSGFAGGDYGYTF. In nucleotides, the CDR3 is TGCGCCAGCAGCGGATTCGCGGGGGGCGACTATGGCTACACCTTC.

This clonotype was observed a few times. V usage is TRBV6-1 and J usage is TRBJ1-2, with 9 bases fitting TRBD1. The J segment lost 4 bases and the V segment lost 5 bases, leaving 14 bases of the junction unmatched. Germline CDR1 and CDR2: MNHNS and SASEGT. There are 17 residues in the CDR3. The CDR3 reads CASSPPGTGPASYGYTF. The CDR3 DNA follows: TGTGCCAGCAGTCCGCCAGGGACAGGGCCGGCCTCCTATGGCTACACCTTC.

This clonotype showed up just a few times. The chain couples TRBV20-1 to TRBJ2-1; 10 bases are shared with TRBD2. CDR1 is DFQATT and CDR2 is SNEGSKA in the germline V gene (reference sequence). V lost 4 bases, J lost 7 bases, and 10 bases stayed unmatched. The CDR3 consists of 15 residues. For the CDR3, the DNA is TGCAGTGCTAAGGGACTAGCGACGGCCCTTAATGAGCAGTTCTTC. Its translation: CSAKGLATALNEQFF.

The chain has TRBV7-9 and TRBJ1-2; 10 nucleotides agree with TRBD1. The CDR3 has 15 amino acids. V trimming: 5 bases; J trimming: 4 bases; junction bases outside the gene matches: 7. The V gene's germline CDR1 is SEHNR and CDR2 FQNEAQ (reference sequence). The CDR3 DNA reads TGTGCCAGCAGCCTAAAGACAGGGGGCGGCTATGGCTACACCTTC. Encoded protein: CASSLKTGGGYGYTF.

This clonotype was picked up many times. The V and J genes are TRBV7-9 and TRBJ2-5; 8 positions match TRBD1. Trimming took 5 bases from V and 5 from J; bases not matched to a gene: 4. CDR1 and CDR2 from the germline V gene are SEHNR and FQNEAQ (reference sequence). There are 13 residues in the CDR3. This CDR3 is CASSRGQAETQYF. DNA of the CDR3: TGTGCCAGCAGCCGGGGACAGGCGGAGACCCAGTACTTC. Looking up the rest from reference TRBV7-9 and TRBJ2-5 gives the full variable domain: DTGVSQNPRHKITKRGQNVTFRCDPISEHNRLYWYRQTLGQGPEFLTYFQNEAQLEKSRLLSDRFSAERPKGSFSTLEIQRTEQGDSAMYLCASSRGQAETQYFGPGTRLLVL.

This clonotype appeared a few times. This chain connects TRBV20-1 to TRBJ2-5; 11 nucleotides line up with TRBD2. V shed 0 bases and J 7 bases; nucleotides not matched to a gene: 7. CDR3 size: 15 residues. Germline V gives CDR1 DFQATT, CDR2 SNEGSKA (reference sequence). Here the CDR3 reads CSARDHPSGRRTQYF. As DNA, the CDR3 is TGCAGTGCTAGAGATCACCCTAGCGGGAGGAGGACCCAGTACTTC.

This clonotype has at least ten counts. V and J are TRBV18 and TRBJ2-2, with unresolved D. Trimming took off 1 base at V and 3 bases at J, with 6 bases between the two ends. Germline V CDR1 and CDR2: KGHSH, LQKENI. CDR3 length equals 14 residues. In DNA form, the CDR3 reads TGTGCCAGCTCACCACTTAGGGACACCGGGGAGCTGTTTTTT. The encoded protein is CASSPLRDTGELFF.

The CDR3, as DNA: TGTGCCAGCAGCGCAGTGAAGCGGCAAGAGACCCAGTACTTC. Amino acids: CASSAVKRQETQYF. This chain links TRBV7-8 with TRBJ2-5; the D gene is possibly TRBD2 (5 bases). Germline CDR1 reads SGHVS; CDR2 reads FQNEAQ. The CDR3 is made up of 14 amino acids. Trimming took off 5 bases at V and 2 bases at J, with 12 bases between the two ends.

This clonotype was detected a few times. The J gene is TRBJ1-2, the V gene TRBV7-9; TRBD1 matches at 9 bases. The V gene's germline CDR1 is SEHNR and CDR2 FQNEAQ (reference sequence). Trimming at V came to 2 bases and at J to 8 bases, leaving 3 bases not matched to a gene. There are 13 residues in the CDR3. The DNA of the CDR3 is TGTGCCAGCAGCTTACCCACAGGGGGCGGCTACACCTTC. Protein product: CASSLPTGGGYTF.

The CDR3 loop reads CASSLEPWASGFYEQYF. Here the CDR3 DNA reads TGTGCCAGCAGCTTGGAACCCTGGGCTAGCGGTTTCTACGAGCAGTACTTC. V usage is TRBV7-2 and J usage is TRBJ2-7; 7 bases are a match to TRBD2. The CDR3 loop spans 17 amino acids. J lost 3 bases, V lost 3 bases, and 14 bases had no gene match. The germline CDR1 and CDR2 sequences are SGHTA and FQGNSA.

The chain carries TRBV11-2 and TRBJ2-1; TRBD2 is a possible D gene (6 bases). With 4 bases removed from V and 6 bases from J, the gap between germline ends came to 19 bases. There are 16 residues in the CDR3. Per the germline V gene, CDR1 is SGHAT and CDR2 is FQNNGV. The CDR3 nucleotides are TGTGCCAGCAGCTCCCGTCAGCGGGCCGGGGGCAATGAGCAGTTCTTC. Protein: CASSSRQRAGGNEQFF.

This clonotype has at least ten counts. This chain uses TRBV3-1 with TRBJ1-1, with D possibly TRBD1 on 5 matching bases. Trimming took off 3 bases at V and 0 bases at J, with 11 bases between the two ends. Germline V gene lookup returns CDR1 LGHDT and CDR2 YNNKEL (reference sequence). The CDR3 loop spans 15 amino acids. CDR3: CASSHPGGMNTEAFF. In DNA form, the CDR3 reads TGTGCCAGCAGCCACCCCGGGGGGATGAACACTGAAGCTTTCTTT.

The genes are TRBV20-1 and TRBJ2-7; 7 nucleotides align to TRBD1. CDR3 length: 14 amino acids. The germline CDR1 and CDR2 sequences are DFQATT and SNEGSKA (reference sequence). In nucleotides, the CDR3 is TGCAGCGGCAGCCCCGGGACAGACTTATACGAGCAGTACTTC. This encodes CSGSPGTDLYEQYF.

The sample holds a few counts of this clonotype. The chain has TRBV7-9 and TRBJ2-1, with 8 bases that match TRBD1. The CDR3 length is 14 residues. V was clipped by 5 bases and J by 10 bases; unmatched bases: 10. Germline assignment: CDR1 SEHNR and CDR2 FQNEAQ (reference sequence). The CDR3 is CASSQTGDFGEQFF. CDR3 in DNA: TGTGCCAGCAGCCAGACAGGGGATTTCGGAGAGCAGTTCTTC.

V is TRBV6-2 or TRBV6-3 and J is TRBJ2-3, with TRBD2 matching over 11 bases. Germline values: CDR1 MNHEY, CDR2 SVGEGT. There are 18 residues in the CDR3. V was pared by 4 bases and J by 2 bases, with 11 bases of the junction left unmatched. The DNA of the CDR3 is TGTGCCAGCAGTTCTAGCGGGGGGCGTCCGTCCCTCACAGATACGCAGTATTTT. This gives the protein CASSSSGGRPSLTDTQYF.

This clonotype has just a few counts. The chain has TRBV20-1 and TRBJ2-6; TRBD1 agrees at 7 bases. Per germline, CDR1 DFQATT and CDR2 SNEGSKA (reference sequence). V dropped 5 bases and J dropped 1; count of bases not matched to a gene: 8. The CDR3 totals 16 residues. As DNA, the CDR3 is TGCAGTGCTTCCAGGGGGAGCGGTTCTGGGGCCAACGTCCTGACTTTC. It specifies CSASRGSGSGANVLTF.

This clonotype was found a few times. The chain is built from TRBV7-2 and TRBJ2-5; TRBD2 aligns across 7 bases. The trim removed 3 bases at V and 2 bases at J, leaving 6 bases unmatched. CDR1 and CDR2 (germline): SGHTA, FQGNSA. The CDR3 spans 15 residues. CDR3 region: CASSLMSGIQETQYF. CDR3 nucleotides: TGTGCCAGCAGCTTGATGAGCGGGATTCAAGAGACCCAGTACTTC.

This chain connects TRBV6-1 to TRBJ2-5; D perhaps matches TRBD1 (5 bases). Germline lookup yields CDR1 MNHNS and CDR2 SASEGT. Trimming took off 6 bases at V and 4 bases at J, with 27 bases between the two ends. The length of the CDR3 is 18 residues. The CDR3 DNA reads TGTGCCAGCAGCCCGATAGGGGATTTGGGCGCCCGTCGAGAGACCCAGTACTTC. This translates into CASSPIGDLGARRETQYF.

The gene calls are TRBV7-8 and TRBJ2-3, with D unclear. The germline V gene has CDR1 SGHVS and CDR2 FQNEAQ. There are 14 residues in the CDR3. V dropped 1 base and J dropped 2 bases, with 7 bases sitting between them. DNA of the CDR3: TGTGCCAGCAGCTTAGAGTGGGCCACAGATACGCAGTATTTT. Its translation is CASSLEWATDTQYF.

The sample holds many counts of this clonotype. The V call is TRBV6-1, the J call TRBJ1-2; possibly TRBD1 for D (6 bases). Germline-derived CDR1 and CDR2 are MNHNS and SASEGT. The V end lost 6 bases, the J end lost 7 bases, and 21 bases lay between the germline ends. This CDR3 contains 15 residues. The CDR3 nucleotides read TGTGCCAGCAGAGATACAGGGAACAGTCAAGCTGGCTACACCTTC. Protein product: CASRDTGNSQAGYTF.

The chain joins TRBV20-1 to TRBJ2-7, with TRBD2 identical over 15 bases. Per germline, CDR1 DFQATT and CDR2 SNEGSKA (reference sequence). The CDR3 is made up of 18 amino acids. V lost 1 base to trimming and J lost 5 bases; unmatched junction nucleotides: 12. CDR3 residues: CSARGTSGRATVLNEQYF. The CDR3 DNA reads TGCAGTGCTAGAGGGACTAGCGGGAGGGCCACTGTCTTGAACGAGCAGTACTTC.